This T cell receptor (beta chain) originates from a study of CD8 T cells in Susac syndrome. V lost 6 bases, J lost 2 bases, and 11 bases stayed unmatched. CDR1 is MNHEY and CDR2 is SMNVEV in the germline V gene (reference sequence). This CDR3 contains 17 residues. Reverse transcription of 0.5 to 1 ug RNA was carried out with random hexamers. TCRdb itself ran the immunoSEQ multiplex PCR reads through MiXCR, one entry per CDR3 protein. The sample shows 200,000 to 300,000 distinct CDR3 sequences, 90% to 96% of them seen only once. Sequenced: CD4+ T cells from PBMCs. The sequence was obtained from a human donor with Susac syndrome. The chain is built from TRBV27 and TRBJ2-3; TRBD2 matches 10 bases. The CDR3 bases are TGTGCCAGCAGCCACGAGGCCAGCGGGAGGGTCACAGATACGCAGTATTTT. Translated, it gives CASSHEASGRVTDTQYF.